The 30 T cell receptor beta chains given below trace back to one sample, sequenced in a study of OX40 agonist ivuxolimab in advanced cancers. Clones were sequenced by immunoSEQ multiplex PCR, and TCRdb holds only the in-frame ones, with some missing. This sample yields roughly 60,000 clones, of which approximately 81% are seen a single time; about 5.1% belongs to the top ten. Here the sequenced sample was CD4+ or CD8+ T cells sorted from blood, taken in a trial of the OX40 agonist ivuxolimab. The receptors come from an adult with an advanced solid tumor such as melanoma, head and neck, liver or kidney cancer.

A word on this clone: The same CDR3 can be traced to other DNA sequences in this sample. The chain is built from TRBV30 and TRBJ1-2, with D tentatively TRBD1 (6 bases). Germline CDR1 reads GTSNPN; CDR2 reads SVGIG (reference sequence). Trimming took 0 bases from V and 6 from J, leaving 14 bases between them. CDR3 length: 14 residues. The CDR3 DNA is TGTGCCTGGAGTGTGTCAGTCAGGGGCGATGGCTACACCTTC. Its translation: CAWSVSVRGDGYTF.

V is TRBV28 and J is TRBJ1-2; D not resolved. The CDR3 contains 13 residues. The V end lost 6 bases, the J end lost 4 bases, and 12 bases lay between the germline ends. From germline, CDR1 is MDHEN and CDR2 SYDVKM. The CDR3 DNA reads TGTGCCAGCAGCTTCCTGGGAGGCTATGGCTACACCTTC. Amino acid sequence: CASSFLGGYGYTF.

The V gene is TRBV7-2, the J gene TRBJ2-5; possibly TRBD2 for D (6 bases). Trimming cost V 8 bases and J 9 bases, with 19 bases left between them. Germline V lookup: CDR1 SGHTA, CDR2 FQGNSA. The CDR3 runs to 13 residues. The CDR3 loop is CASLLGSGEAQYF. As DNA, the CDR3 is TGTGCCAGCCTGTTAGGCTCCGGGGAGGCCCAGTACTTC.

The gene calls are TRBV6-5 and TRBJ2-1; D remains unclear. This CDR3 has 13 amino acids. Trimming left V 8 bases short and J 0 bases short, with 8 bases between. Per the germline V gene, CDR1 is MNHEY and CDR2 is SVGAGI. The CDR3 sequence is CASRQLSYNEQFF. The CDR3 bases are TGTGCCAGCCGGCAGCTCTCCTACAATGAGCAGTTCTTC.

The rearrangement links TRBV5-1 to TRBJ2-1; D is possibly TRBD2 (6 bases). Germline V lookup: CDR1 SGHRS, CDR2 YFSETQ. The CDR3 sequence is 15 residues long. V was pared by 0 bases and J by 7 bases, with 14 bases between. The CDR3 protein is CASSLALPGRNEQFF. The CDR3 nucleotides read TGCGCCAGCAGCTTGGCCCTCCCGGGGAGGAATGAGCAGTTCTTC.

The chain is built from TRBV28 and TRBJ2-5; 7 nucleotides align to TRBD1. Germline V gene data show CDR1 as MDHEN and CDR2 as SYDVKM. This CDR3 has 15 amino acids. After removal of 6 bases from V and 4 bases from J, the junction contained 11 bases not matched to a gene. Here the CDR3 DNA reads TGTGCCAGCAGGTCTCTTGACAGGGATTTAGAGACCCAGTACTTC. Translating gives CASRSLDRDLETQYF.

This clone was observed once. The CDR3 sequence: CASSLGGGGYEQYF. The CDR3 DNA sequence: TGCGCCAGCAGCTTGGGCGGAGGGGGCTACGAGCAGTACTTC. The rearrangement joins TRBV5-1 to TRBJ2-7; D is perhaps TRBD1 or TRBD2 (6 bases each). The CDR3 is 14 amino acids. Germline V gene data show CDR1 as SGHRS and CDR2 as YFSETQ. V lost 0 bases and J 3 bases, leaving 10 bases between the germline ends.

The V and J genes are TRBV27 and TRBJ1-2, with TRBD1 identical over 7 bases. The germline V gene has CDR1 MNHEY and CDR2 SMNVEV (reference sequence). After removal of 3 bases from V and 2 bases from J, the junction contained 3 bases not matched to a gene. The CDR3 length is 14 residues. CDR3 nucleotides: TGTGCCAGCAGTTTGACAGGGACCAACTATGGCTACACCTTC. Residues: CASSLTGTNYGYTF.

In this sample, this clone turned up a few times. CDR3 sequence: CASRGRTRNTEAFF. The DNA of the CDR3 is TGTGCCAGCAGGGGACGGACGAGGAACACTGAAGCTTTCTTT. The chain combines TRBV11-3 with TRBJ1-1; possibly TRBD1 for D (5 bases). Between the trimmed V and J ends, which lost 6 bases and 1 base, there was a span of 12 bases. From germline, CDR1 is SGHNT and CDR2 YENEEA. This CDR3 contains 14 residues.

The chain uses TRBV19 and TRBJ2-7; D is possibly TRBD1 (5 bases). Germline CDR1 LNHDA, CDR2 SQIVND (reference sequence). The germline V and J ends were trimmed by 6 bases and 7 bases, with 16 bases remaining between them. The CDR3 runs 13 residues. DNA of the CDR3: TGTGCCAGTAGAACAACAGGTGGCAGGGAGCAGTACTTC. It codes for CASRTTGGREQYF.

The rearrangement uses TRBV5-1 and TRBJ1-3; possible D gene TRBD1, 6 bases. The V and J ends lost 8 bases and 4 bases respectively, with 16 bases between them. Germline values: CDR1 SGHRS, CDR2 YFSETQ. This CDR3 spans 14 amino acids. This CDR3 is CARRGGSSGNTIYF. The CDR3 nucleotides read TGCGCCAGAAGAGGGGGGTCTTCGGGAAACACCATATATTTT.

The chain employs TRBV7-2 and TRBJ1-5, with D hard to call. CDR1 and CDR2 from the germline V gene are SGHTA and FQGNSA. The CDR3 has 14 residues. The V and J ends lost 1 base and 5 bases respectively, with 9 bases between them. The CDR3 loop reads CASSLGPRYQPQHF. The CDR3, as DNA: TGTGCCAGCAGCTTAGGCCCCAGATATCAGCCCCAGCATTTT.

This chain links TRBV7-3 with TRBJ2-2; the D is unclear. This CDR3 has 13 amino acids. Germline lookup yields CDR1 SGHTA and CDR2 FQGTGA. V was cut by 3 bases and J by 5 bases, with 7 bases left in between. As DNA, the CDR3 is TGTGCCAGCAGCTTTGACGGGACCGGGGAGCTGTTTTTT. Protein: CASSFDGTGELFF.

This chain uses TRBV7-9 with TRBJ2-2, with D hard to call. V lost 4 bases, J lost 0 bases, and 9 bases lay in between. The CDR3 has 15 amino acids. Germline V gives CDR1 SEHNR, CDR2 FQNEAQ (reference sequence). The CDR3 sequence is CASSSVYANTGELFF. The CDR3 DNA follows: TGTGCCAGCAGCTCGGTTTATGCGAACACCGGGGAGCTGTTTTTT.

The rearrangement joins TRBV11-2 to TRBJ1-4; D may be TRBD1 (5 bases). The V gene lost 1 base and the J gene lost 4 bases, with 7 bases spanning the gap. Looked up from germline, CDR1 is SGHAT and CDR2 is FQNNGV. The CDR3 has 14 residues. CDR3 in DNA: TGTGCCAGCAGCTTAGCAGGGAATAATGAAAAACTGTTTTTT. Protein sequence: CASSLAGNNEKLFF.

The CDR3 sequence: CASSPPSSDTQYF. The CDR3 bases are TGTGCCAGCAGCCCCCCTTCGTCCGATACGCAGTATTTT. The V gene is TRBV5-4, the J gene TRBJ2-3, with D unresolved. The CDR3 loop spans 13 amino acids. Germline CDR1 reads SGHNT; CDR2 reads YYREEE (reference sequence). V shed 4 bases and J shed 6 bases, with 12 bases lying between them.

The chain joins TRBV5-4 to TRBJ2-3; no definite D call. The CDR3 runs 12 residues. The V end was cut by 4 bases, the J end by 2 bases, with 5 bases between. Germline V gene lookup returns CDR1 SGHNT and CDR2 YYREEE (reference sequence). CDR3 coding DNA: TGTGCCAGCAGCCAGCCCACAGATACGCAGTATTTT. It specifies CASSQPTDTQYF.

The chain links TRBV28 to TRBJ2-2, with D possibly TRBD2 on 7 matching bases. The germline V gene has CDR1 MDHEN and CDR2 SYDVKM. Trimming took off 10 bases at V and 3 bases at J, with 24 bases between the two ends. This CDR3 has 17 amino acids. CDR3 residues: CATDRTRQETYTGELFF. In nucleotides, the CDR3 is TGTGCCACGGATCGGACTAGACAGGAGACGTACACCGGGGAGCTGTTTTTT.

The chain carries TRBV28 and TRBJ2-1, with D uncertain. The CDR3 has 15 residues. The V and J ends lost 7 bases and 4 bases respectively, with 17 bases between them. CDR1 is MDHEN and CDR2 is SYDVKM in the germline V gene. CDR3 DNA: TGTGCCAGCATTACCGAGGACCCTAGGTACAATGAGCAGTTCTTC. Protein: CASITEDPRYNEQFF.

The chain carries TRBV4-1 and TRBJ1-2; the D gene is possibly TRBD1 (5 bases). The CDR3 runs to 15 residues. The V end lost 0 bases, the J end lost 4 bases, and 12 bases lay between the germline ends. Germline CDR1 MGHRA, CDR2 YSYEKL. This CDR3 reads CASSQDPGGTYGYTF. For the CDR3, the DNA is TGCGCCAGCAGCCAAGATCCGGGGGGAACCTATGGCTACACCTTC.

The chain is built from TRBV5-1 and TRBJ2-2, with D possibly matching TRBD2 (5 bases). Germline V gene data show CDR1 as SGHRS and CDR2 as YFSETQ. The ends were cut back, 2 bases at V and 6 bases at J, with 8 bases in the middle. This CDR3 comprises 13 residues. The chain's CDR3 is CASSFGMAGELFF. CDR3 nucleotide sequence: TGCGCCAGCAGCTTCGGGATGGCCGGGGAGCTGTTTTTT.

The CDR3 loop reads CASSPPSGPETQYF. CDR3 nucleotides: TGTGCCAGCAGTCCCCCGTCAGGGCCAGAGACCCAGTACTTC. This chain links TRBV2 with TRBJ2-5; possibly TRBD1 for D (5 bases). Between the trimmed V and J ends, which lost 5 bases and 4 bases, there was a span of 14 bases. The CDR3 contains 14 residues. Germline CDR1 SNHLY, CDR2 FYNNEI.

V is TRBV9 and J is TRBJ1-5; no reliable D call. The CDR3 is 14 residues long. Looked up from germline, CDR1 is SGDLS and CDR2 is YYNGEE. The ends were cut back, 4 bases at V and 7 bases at J, with 15 bases in the middle. The chain's CDR3 is CASSPGEGWQPQHF. CDR3 nucleotides: TGTGCCAGCAGCCCCGGGGAGGGATGGCAGCCCCAGCATTTT.

The chain has TRBV27 and TRBJ2-2; TRBD2 agrees at 13 bases. Germline assignment: CDR1 MNHEY and CDR2 SMNVEV (reference sequence). With 2 bases clipped from V and 7 bases from J, the junction kept 7 bases outside the gene matches. CDR3 size: 17 residues. The CDR3 is CASSLKLAGGPGGELFF. Here the CDR3 DNA reads TGTGCCAGCAGTTTAAAACTAGCGGGAGGGCCTGGCGGGGAGCTGTTTTTT.

The V and J genes are TRBV5-1 and TRBJ2-3, with 7 bases fitting TRBD1. CDR1 is SGHRS, CDR2 YFSETQ, per germline. Trimming removed 6 bases from V and 5 bases from J; junction bases left unmatched: 18. This CDR3 has 17 amino acids. Written as DNA, the CDR3 is TGCGCCAGCACTAGGGGGCCAGGGTATTTTCAGGGAGATACGCAGTATTTT. Protein product: CASTRGPGYFQGDTQYF. The variable domain in full, completed from reference TRBV5-1 and TRBJ2-3, reads KAGVTQTPRYLIKTRGQQVTLSCSPISGHRSVSWYQQTPGQGLQFLFEYFSETQRNKGNFPGRFSGRQFSNSRSEMNVSTLELGDSALYLCASTRGPGYFQGDTQYFGPGTRLTVL.

This rearrangement joins TRBV7-2 to TRBJ2-5, with TRBD2 matching 7 bases. V shed 0 bases and J 5 bases; nucleotides not matched to a gene: 6. CDR3 length: 15 residues. Germline CDR1 SGHTA, CDR2 FQGNSA. The CDR3 sequence is CASSLAPSGGETQYF. DNA of the CDR3: TGTGCCAGCAGCTTAGCGCCTAGCGGAGGGGAGACCCAGTACTTC.

This clone was observed a single time. CDR3: CASRPWSGGESSYEQYF. CDR3 DNA sequence: TGTGCCAGTCGTCCGTGGTCAGGGGGCGAAAGCTCCTACGAGCAGTACTTC. This sequence joins TRBV2 and TRBJ2-7, with 8 nucleotides matching TRBD1. V lost 9 bases and J lost 0; bases outside the gene matches: 16. Germline-derived CDR1 and CDR2 are SNHLY and FYNNEI. The CDR3 is 17 residues long.

This chain uses TRBV5-1 with TRBJ2-3; D remains ambiguous. Germline V CDR1 and CDR2: SGHRS, YFSETQ. Trimming removed 4 bases at V and 11 bases at J, with 14 bases between. CDR3 length equals 12 residues. The CDR3 sequence: CASSLDTFMQYF. The CDR3 nucleotides read TGCGCCAGCAGCCTAGACACGTTTATGCAGTATTTT.

V and J are TRBV18 and TRBJ2-7, with 7 positions matching TRBD1. With 2 bases clipped from V and 2 bases from J, the junction kept 9 bases outside the gene matches. The CDR3 runs to 16 residues. Germline-derived CDR1 and CDR2 are KGHSH and LQKENI. The CDR3 nucleotides are TGTGCCAGCTCACCAATTTCCGGGACAGCGACCTACGAGCAGTACTTC. This codes for CASSPISGTATYEQYF.

This clone showed up just once. The chain employs TRBV11-2 and TRBJ2-7; D gene uncertain. Trimming shortened V by 4 bases and J by 6 bases, and 19 bases separated the two germline ends. Germline CDR1 SGHAT, CDR2 FQNNGV. The CDR3 loop spans 15 amino acids. The CDR3 DNA follows: TGTGCCAGCAGCTCTACCCGACATCAGCCCTGCGAGCAGTACTTC. It codes for CASSSTRHQPCEQYF. Based on the CDR3 plus reference TRBV11-2 and TRBJ2-7, the full variable domain is EAGVAQSPRYKIIEKRQSVAFWCNPISGHATLYWYQQILGQGPKLLIQFQNNGVVDDSQLPKDRFSAERLKGVDSTLKIQPAKLEDSAVYLCASSSTRHQPCEQYFGPGTRLTVT.